This T cell receptor beta chain was observed in a study of cytomegalovirus exposure and HLA in healthy donors. The validation cohort, a group of 100 to 150 subjects, included the donors and was separate from the approximately 660-subject first cohort. Germline lookup yields CDR1 SGHRS and CDR2 YFSETQ. V dropped 4 bases and J dropped 2; count of bases not matched to a gene: 6. CDR3 length equals 15 residues. Study-wide points: Confirmation in vitro established that a few CMV-associated chains were specific for CMV antigens. Reports credit the classifier with highly specific, highly sensitive diagnosis of cytomegalovirus status.

Profiled with immunoSEQ multiplex PCR; TCRdb holds only in-frame clones, not every one. The data contain 90,000 or so clones, around 85% of them singletons. Notes on this clone: Its target is unknown.

The receptor was derived from a man between 18 and 35 years old in good health and CMV-seropositive. The chain couples TRBV5-1 to TRBJ2-7; 10 bases match TRBD1. The material sequenced was PBMCs. In DNA form, the CDR3 reads TGCGCCAGCAGCCCTCGGGACAGGGGTCCCTACGAGCAGTACTTC. This codes for CASSPRDRGPYEQYF.